This TCR beta chain is drawn from a study of T cells after yellow fever vaccination. General study results and limits: Subsequent to the booster, the majority of primary-vaccination clones reappeared (around 96% CD4, more than 70% CD8).

TCRdb re-called the 5' RACE reads through MiXCR, storing one row per CDR3 protein. This sample has some 80,000 distinct CDR3 sequences; 10% to 15% occur once, and the top ten carry roughly 24%. The specimen comprised CD8+ T cells not binding an NS4B(214-222) dextramer, sorted from PBMCs, sampled 20 to 25 days after the first yellow fever vaccination. The origin of this receptor is a man younger than 35 who received the YFV17D yellow fever vaccine.

The CDR3, as DNA: TGCGCCAGCAAAAGACAGGGCCCCTCACCCCTCCACTTT. It is translated as CASKRQGPSPLHF. V and J are TRBV23-1 and TRBJ1-6; 7 bases line up with TRBD1. TRBV23-1 is recorded as an ORF, its role being uncertain. V lost 7 bases to trimming and J lost 10 bases; unmatched junction nucleotides: 7. The CDR3 sequence is 13 residues long.